These 30 T cell receptor beta chains share one sample of origin, sequenced in a study of blood T cell repertoires in COVID-19. TCRdb keeps only in-frame clones here, not all; method: immunoSEQ multiplex PCR. The sample shows 270,000 or so clones, about 90% of them seen only once. The sample consisted of peripheral blood. Every receptor here comes from a woman aged 60-75 years with COVID-19, enrolled during active disease.

V and J are TRBV12-3 or TRBV12-4 and TRBJ1-1; the match to TRBD1 covers 7 bases. The CDR3 is 13 amino acids. V shed 5 bases and J 9 bases; nucleotides not matched to a gene: 9. The CDR3 reads CASSRRTGEKAFF. The CDR3 nucleotides are TGTGCCAGCAGTCGTCGGACAGGCGAAAAAGCTTTCTTT.

This clone was seen a single time. This CDR3 reads CASSQDRYSNQPQHF. As DNA, the CDR3 is TGCGCCAGCAGCCAAGACAGGTATAGCAATCAGCCCCAGCATTTT. V and J are TRBV4-3 and TRBJ1-5; D unresolved. The CDR3 extends over 15 amino acids. The germline V and J ends were trimmed by 0 bases and 0 bases, with 6 bases remaining between them. CDR1 LGHNA and CDR2 YSLEER come from the germline V gene.

J is TRBJ1-1 and V is TRBV18; D is unresolved. Trimming removed 3 bases from V and 0 bases from J, with 11 bases in between. Germline V gene lookup returns CDR1 KGHSH and CDR2 LQKENI. The CDR3 consists of 15 residues. CDR3 nucleotides: TGTGCCAGCTCACCGACCGCAGGATTGAACACTGAAGCTTTCTTT. Amino acid sequence: CASSPTAGLNTEAFF.

The genes are TRBV14 and TRBJ2-6; 11 bases align to TRBD1. The germline CDR1 and CDR2 sequences are SGHDN and FVKESK. V lost 6 bases, J lost 0 bases, and 7 bases stayed unmatched. This CDR3 contains 18 residues. CDR3 protein: CASRGTGGNPSGANVLTF. CDR3 in DNA: TGTGCCAGCAGGGGGACAGGGGGGAACCCCTCTGGGGCCAACGTCCTGACTTTC.

V gene TRBV25-1 combines with J gene TRBJ2-5; 8 bases align to TRBD2. Germline lookup yields CDR1 MGHDK and CDR2 SYGVNS. Unmatched junction bases numbered 4, after V lost 1 base and J lost 3 bases. The CDR3 is 15 amino acids. The CDR3 reads CASSESGGGKETQYF. As DNA, the CDR3 is TGTGCCAGCAGTGAATCCGGGGGGGGGAAAGAGACCCAGTACTTC.

The chain recombines TRBV5-1 with TRBJ1-1; the D gene is possibly TRBD1 (5 bases). V was clipped by 2 bases and J by 11 bases, with 13 bases between them. Per the germline V gene, CDR1 is SGHRS and CDR2 is YFSETQ. The CDR3 totals 12 residues. The CDR3 here is CASSFSGGAAFF. The CDR3 bases are TGCGCCAGCAGCTTCTCCGGAGGGGCGGCTTTCTTT.

V usage is TRBV10-2 and J usage is TRBJ1-5; TRBD1 agrees at 10 bases. Germline loops: CDR1 WSHSY, CDR2 SAAADI. The CDR3 totals 17 residues. With V trimmed by 3 bases and J by 6 bases, 11 bases remained unmatched. CDR3 residues: CASSETRSGTGVQPQHF. As DNA, the CDR3 is TGCGCCAGCAGTGAAACAAGATCCGGGACAGGGGTTCAGCCCCAGCATTTT.

The chain uses TRBV6-6 and TRBJ2-7; 11 bases align to TRBD1. The V and J ends lost 10 bases and 4 bases, in that order; junction bases with no gene match: 9. The germline V gene has CDR1 MNHNY and CDR2 SVGAGI (reference sequence). CDR3 length equals 14 residues. The CDR3 DNA reads as TGTGCCACCGAGGCCGGGACAGGGGGATACGAGCAGTACTTC. Translating gives CATEAGTGGYEQYF.

The chain carries TRBV18 and TRBJ2-2; 9 bases align to TRBD2. The CDR3 is 18 residues long. Germline V gene lookup returns CDR1 KGHSH and CDR2 LQKENI. The junction had 6 bases not matched to a gene; V was cut back by 1 base and J by 0 bases. DNA for the CDR3: TGTGCCAGCTCACCACTACAGAGGACTAGCGCGAACACCGGGGAGCTGTTTTTT. It is translated as CASSPLQRTSANTGELFF.

The chain joins TRBV19 to TRBJ1-2; no clear D. This CDR3 has 14 residues. The V gene's germline CDR1 is LNHDA and CDR2 SQIVND (reference sequence). V was shortened by 1 base and J by 0 bases, with 6 bases between the two germline ends. CDR3 DNA: TGTGCCAGTAGTATAGGTGAGACTAACTATGGCTACACCTTC. Translated: CASSIGETNYGYTF.

The rearrangement links TRBV4-3 to TRBJ1-5; no clear D gene. The ends were cut back, 0 bases at V and 5 bases at J, with 5 bases in the middle. Germline values: CDR1 LGHNA, CDR2 YSLEER. This CDR3 has 13 amino acids. The CDR3 coding sequence is TGCGCCAGCAGCCAAGATGCAGATCAGCCCCAGCATTTT. Its protein product is CASSQDADQPQHF.

The chain joins TRBV21-1 to TRBJ1-2. TRBV21-1 is a pseudogene locus. The CDR3 has 16 residues. The CDR3 spells CASSKDARSGGYGYTF. The CDR3 region has the DNA TGTGCCAGCAGCAAAGACGCAAGATCCGGGGGGTACGGCTACACCTTC.

This clone has only a few counts. The rearrangement links TRBV6-2 or TRBV6-3 to TRBJ1-3, with a tentative D call TRBD1 (6 bases). Germline values: CDR1 MNHEY, CDR2 SVGEGT. The length of the CDR3 is 16 residues. V was cut by 6 bases and J by 3 bases, with 18 bases left in between. The CDR3 protein is CASSRRDRTIGNTIYF. CDR3 nucleotide sequence: TGTGCCAGCAGCCGCCGCGACAGGACAATTGGAAACACCATATATTTT.

The rearrangement links TRBV10-3 to TRBJ2-1, with 7 bases that match TRBD2. The CDR3 is 15 residues long. Germline CDR1 and CDR2: ENHRY and SYGVKD. V dropped 5 bases and J dropped 3; count of bases not matched to a gene: 7. The CDR3 bases are TGTGCCATCAGTTCTAGCGGCCTATTCTACAATGAGCAGTTCTTC. Amino acids: CAISSSGLFYNEQFF.

Points on this clone: At the DNA level, this CDR3 is encoded by other sequences in the same sample as well. This chain joins TRBV4-3 and TRBJ1-1, with 8 bases matching TRBD1. The CDR3 spans 14 residues. J was trimmed by 4 bases and V by 4 bases; bases with no gene match: 5. Germline CDR1 and CDR2: LGHNA and YSLEER. The CDR3 DNA follows: TGCGCCAGCAGCCTGGACAGGGCTTCCACTGAAGCTTTCTTT. Translated, it gives CASSLDRASTEAFF.

This clone was counted once. The chain combines TRBV2 with TRBJ1-1; 8 nucleotides line up with TRBD1. Germline V gene lookup returns CDR1 SNHLY and CDR2 FYNNEI. CDR3 length: 15 amino acids. With V trimmed by 5 bases and J by 1 base, 6 bases remained unmatched. CDR3 amino acids: CASSMTGARNTEAFF. The CDR3 bases are TGTGCCAGCAGTATGACAGGGGCGCGGAACACTGAAGCTTTCTTT.

The rearrangement uses TRBV12-3 or TRBV12-4 and TRBJ2-1; D is unclear. Trimming took off 8 bases at V and 8 bases at J, with 13 bases between the two ends. This CDR3 region has 12 residues. As DNA, the CDR3 is TGTGCCAGCGGAGAGTGGATCGATGAGCAGTTCTTC. It yields the protein CASGEWIDEQFF.

The chain combines TRBV5-1 with TRBJ2-2; 7 bases fit TRBD1. With 4 bases clipped from V and 2 bases from J, the junction kept 5 bases outside the gene matches. The CDR3 extends over 15 amino acids. Germline V gives CDR1 SGHRS, CDR2 YFSETQ. Written as DNA, the CDR3 is TGCGCCAGCAGCCCCGGGGACAGTAACACCGGGGAGCTGTTTTTT. Protein sequence: CASSPGDSNTGELFF.

V usage is TRBV7-9 and J usage is TRBJ1-1; possible D gene TRBD1, 5 bases. From germline, CDR1 is SEHNR and CDR2 FQNEAQ (reference sequence). Trimming took off 5 bases at V and 4 bases at J, with 14 bases between the two ends. CDR3 length: 14 amino acids. The DNA of the CDR3 is TGTGCCAGCAGCCGGGTGGGGGGTTCCACTGAAGCTTTCTTT. Protein sequence: CASSRVGGSTEAFF.

This chain uses TRBV7-9 with TRBJ1-2; no definite D call. In germline, CDR1 is SEHNR, CDR2 FQNEAQ (reference sequence). Between the trimmed V and J ends, which lost 2 bases and 7 bases, there was a span of 14 bases. The CDR3 is 14 amino acids. The CDR3 DNA reads as TGTGCCAGCAGCTTAACTTCGACCGGCGGTGGCTACACCTTC. It specifies CASSLTSTGGGYTF. Filled out from reference TRBV7-9 and TRBJ1-2, the complete variable domain reads DTGVSQNPRHKITKRGQNVTFRCDPISEHNRLYWYRQTLGQGPEFLTYFQNEAQLEKSRLLSDRFSAERPKGSFSTLEIQRTEQGDSAMYLCASSLTSTGGGYTFGSGTRLTVV.

V is TRBV19 and J is TRBJ1-6; perhaps TRBD1 as D (5 bases). CDR3 length equals 14 residues. The V gene lost 1 base and the J gene lost 7 bases, with 8 bases spanning the gap. In germline, CDR1 is LNHDA, CDR2 SQIVND (reference sequence). The CDR3 protein is CASSIGNRNSPLHF. CDR3 DNA: TGTGCCAGTAGTATAGGCAACAGGAATTCACCCCTCCACTTT. The whole variable domain, filled in from reference TRBV19 and TRBJ1-6, reads DGGITQSPKYLFRKEGQNVTLSCEQNLNHDAMYWYRQDPGQGLRLIYYSQIVNDFQKGDIAEGYSVSREKKESFPLTVTSAQKNPTAFYLCASSIGNRNSPLHFGNGTRLTVT.

This clone was counted once. The sample contains more than one DNA sequence encoding this CDR3. The chain links TRBV3-1 (or the pseudogene TRBV3-2) to TRBJ1-5; D possibly corresponds to TRBD1 (5 bases). Trimming pared 3 bases from V and 5 bases from J, leaving 11 bases between. In germline, CDR1 is LGHDT, CDR2 YNNKEL (reference sequence). The CDR3 length is 14 residues. CDR3 amino acids: CASSQGRGDQPQHF. The CDR3 DNA reads as TGTGCCAGCAGCCAGGGGCGGGGGGATCAGCCCCAGCATTTT.

The chain employs TRBV27 and TRBJ2-3; 14 bases match TRBD2. The CDR3 runs to 18 residues. Trimming removed 4 bases from V and 2 bases from J; junction bases left unmatched: 8. The V gene's germline CDR1 is MNHEY and CDR2 SMNVEV (reference sequence). The CDR3 nucleotides are TGTGCCAGCAGTTCCGGACTAGCGGGGGGCCTTTCCACAGATACGCAGTATTTT. Protein sequence: CASSSGLAGGLSTDTQYF.

The CDR3 nucleotides are TGTGCCAGCAGGGTTTTCCAGGGGGCGGATGAGCAGTTCTTC. Encoded protein: CASRVFQGADEQFF. The V call is TRBV6-5, the J call TRBJ2-1; 8 bases are shared with TRBD1. V was pared by 6 bases and J by 8 bases, with 9 bases of the junction left unmatched. The CDR3 loop spans 14 amino acids. Germline V gene lookup returns CDR1 MNHEY and CDR2 SVGAGI.

In this sample, this clone turned up once. The J gene is TRBJ2-1, the V gene TRBV7-8; 11 bases are a match to TRBD2. Trimming took 2 bases from V and 0 from J; bases not matched to a gene: 15. Germline V gene data show CDR1 as SGHVS and CDR2 as FQNEAQ. This CDR3 is 21 amino acids long. The CDR3 DNA is TGTGCCAGCAGCTTAATGGCTGTCGGACTAGCGGGCCCCGGCTCCTACAATGAGCAGTTCTTC. Translation: CASSLMAVGLAGPGSYNEQFF.

This clone occurred a few times. The chain carries TRBV6-1 and TRBJ1-1, with D possibly TRBD1 on 6 matching bases. Between the trimmed V and J ends, which lost 2 bases and 7 bases, there was a span of 11 bases. The CDR3 is made up of 13 amino acids. The germline CDR1 and CDR2 sequences are MNHNS and SASEGT. The CDR3 DNA sequence: TGTGCCAGCAGTGAACGAGGACAGCTTGAAGCTTTCTTT. Translated: CASSERGQLEAFF.

The chain couples TRBV19 to TRBJ2-3, with D tentatively TRBD1 (5 bases). CDR3 length: 15 amino acids. V was trimmed by 1 base and J by 4 bases, leaving 12 bases between them. Germline V gene sequence: CDR1 LNHDA, CDR2 SQIVND (reference sequence). Here the CDR3 reads CASSIVVGAPDTQYF. CDR3 bases: TGTGCCAGTAGTATAGTAGTAGGGGCCCCAGATACGCAGTATTTT.

The V and J genes are TRBV5-3 and TRBJ1-2; weak D call: TRBD1 (6 bases). TRBV5-3 is an open reading frame, and its role is uncertain. The CDR3 is made up of 16 amino acids. V was shortened by 1 base and J by 6 bases, with 19 bases between the two germline ends. CDR3 DNA sequence: TGTGCCAGAAGCTTGAGAACAGGGAAAAGCGGCAATGGCTACACCTTC. It encodes CARSLRTGKSGNGYTF.

The rearrangement links TRBV13 to TRBJ2-2; tentatively, D is TRBD1 (7 bases). This CDR3 has 16 residues. The V end lost 5 bases, the J end lost 4 bases, and 17 bases lay between the germline ends. CDR1 is PRHDT, CDR2 FYEKMQ, per germline (reference sequence). CDR3 DNA sequence: TGTGCCAGCAGCCTACCGAACAGGGGAGGCACCGGGGAGCTGTTTTTT. Protein product: CASSLPNRGGTGELFF.

This clone was detected only a few times. The DNA for the CDR3 is TGTGCCAGCAGGCGGACAGGGCAAAATGAAAAACTGTTTTTT. Protein product: CASRRTGQNEKLFF. The chain uses TRBV27 and TRBJ1-4; 8 positions match TRBD1. Germline CDR1 is MNHEY and CDR2 is SMNVEV (reference sequence). V was pared by 6 bases and J by 5 bases, with 5 bases of the junction left unmatched. This CDR3 has 14 residues.